The rows below give T cell receptor beta chains drawn from one sample of a study of cytomegalovirus exposure and HLA in healthy donors. The table came from immunoSEQ multiplex PCR; TCRdb's copy has only in-frame clones and leaves some out. The sample records around 200,000 clones, 77% being singletons. The sequenced material came from PBMCs. These TCRs come from a woman aged 55-69 years in good health and CMV-seropositive. The CDR3 runs from the conserved cysteine through the conserved F or W. D genes are given only for firm matches. Expanded clones are given a class, and other clones once, few, many or no size at all.

d_gene,abundance,j_gene,v_gene,CDR3nt,CDR3aa
NA,NA,TRBJ1-5,TRBV30,TGTGCCGAAGCTACAGGGAATGACTATAGCAATCAGCCCCAGCATTTT,CAEATGNDYSNQPQHF
NA,few,TRBJ1-2,TRBV11-1,TGTGCCAGCAGCCGAAATGGTCAGGGGTCGGGCTACACCTTC,CASSRNGQGSGYTF
TRBD2,NA,TRBJ2-3,TRBV2,TGTGCCAGCAGTGTTAGCGGGAAATCAGATACGCAGTATTTT,CASSVSGKSDTQYF
TRBD1,NA,TRBJ2-2,TRBV5-4,TGTGCCAGCAGCCGAAATAAGGGGGCCGACACCGGGGAGCTGTTTTTT,CASSRNKGADTGELFF
TRBD2,NA,TRBJ2-5,TRBV7-8,TGTGCCAGCAGCACCGGGACTAGCATCAGAGAGACCCAGTACTTC,CASSTGTSIRETQYF
TRBD2,NA,TRBJ2-3,TRBV18,TGTGCCAGCTCACGGAGAACTAGCGGATTCACAGATACGCAGTATTTT,CASSRRTSGFTDTQYF
TRBD1,few,TRBJ2-4,TRBV10-1,TGCGCCTCCCGACAGGGGGCCAAAAACATTCAGTACTTC,CASRQGAKNIQYF
NA,NA,TRBJ1-2,TRBV9,TGTGCCAGCAGCGTAGATACAGCTTCCTTCTATGGCTACACCTTC,CASSVDTASFYGYTF
NA,NA,TRBJ1-1,TRBV10-3,TGTGCCATCAGTGACCCGCTCGCGGACCCCGACAGCCTGAACACTGAAGCTTTCTTT,CAISDPLADPDSLNTEAFF
NA,NA,TRBJ2-3,TRBV6-1,TGTGCCAGCAGCCCTACCGTAGATACGCAGTATTTT,CASSPTVDTQYF
TRBD1,NA,TRBJ1-2,TRBV11-2,TGTGCCAGCAGCTTAGGGGCGACAGGGACGGATGGCTACACCTTC,CASSLGATGTDGYTF
NA,NA,TRBJ2-7,TRBV11-2,TGTGCCAGCAGCTTAGGGAGGGCCCCCGAGCAGTACTTC,CASSLGRAPEQYF
TRBD1,NA,TRBJ2-2,TRBV9,TGTGCCAGCAGCGGACGACAGGGCGAGGACACCGGGGAGCTGTTTTTT,CASSGRQGEDTGELFF
NA,NA,TRBJ1-5,TRBV19,TGTGCCAGTAGTAATATGGTGGGGGGAAGTAGCAATCAGCCCCAGCATTTT,CASSNMVGGSSNQPQHF
NA,few,TRBJ1-4,TRBV5-3,TGTGCCAGAAGCATTCCTCAGGGGCCGTCTAATGAAAAACTGTTTTTT,CARSIPQGPSNEKLFF
TRBD2,NA,TRBJ2-1,TRBV19,TGTGCCAGTAGTACCATCGGGGGGGCAGAAGAGCAGTTCTTC,CASSTIGGAEEQFF
TRBD2,NA,TRBJ2-2,TRBV29-1,TGCAGCGTCCCTAGCGGGGGAATAACCGGGGAGCTGTTTTTT,CSVPSGGITGELFF
NA,few,TRBJ2-7,TRBV19,TGTGCCAGTTCAGCTAGCGCCTTCTACGAGCAGTACTTC,CASSASAFYEQYF
TRBD1,NA,TRBJ1-2,TRBV7-9,TGTGCCAGCAGCTTAGAGACAGGGGCCTATGGCTACACCTTC,CASSLETGAYGYTF
NA,NA,TRBJ2-3,TRBV29-1,TGCAGCGTTAGCGGGACAAGCACAGATACGCAGTATTTT,CSVSGTSTDTQYF
NA,NA,TRBJ1-5,TRBV18,TGTGCCAGCTCACCGTCGCAGCCATCCCCGGGACAGCCCCAGCATTTT,CASSPSQPSPGQPQHF
TRBD2,NA,TRBJ2-3,TRBV30,TGTGCCTGGAGCACAGGGTTCGGCGGGAGGGTAAGCACAGATACGCAGTATTTT,CAWSTGFGGRVSTDTQYF
NA,NA,TRBJ1-2,TRBV11-1,TGTGCCAGCAGCTCTTCGGGTGGCTACACCTTC,CASSSSGGYTF
NA,NA,TRBJ2-4,TRBV28,TGTGCCAGCAGTCCCGGGACAACCAAAAACATTCAGTACTTC,CASSPGTTKNIQYF
TRBD2,few,TRBJ2-3,TRBV7-3,TGTGCCAGCAGCCTGACTAGCCCAGATACGCAGTATTTT,CASSLTSPDTQYF
NA,NA,TRBJ1-5,TRBV6-6,TGTGCCAGCAGTTGGAAGGGAGGGAGGGTCAATCAGCCCCAGCATTTT,CASSWKGGRVNQPQHF
NA,NA,TRBJ2-1,TRBV5-6,TGTGCCAGCACCCTCCCCGCGGGGCGTTCCGAGCAGTTCTTC,CASTLPAGRSEQFF